This TCR beta chain originates from a study of regulatory T cells in long-lasting Graves disease. General study findings and limits: Compared with new cases, persistent Graves' patients showed reduced TCR diversity.

Time point described: persistent/refractory GD, antithyroid drugs over 5 years with positive TRAb. The authors made the TCR library using RNA they extracted from PBMCs. Assembly of TCR beta libraries relied on iRepertoire HTBI primers together with Arm-PCR of CDR3 regions. Authors' methods: Segment identification across samples yielded 60 to 80 TRBV and about 14 TRBJ segments. TCRdb reprocessed the multiplex PCR reads via MiXCR and lists one record per CDR3 protein. These V and J calls originate from TCRdb's pipeline instead of the authors' own analysis. The data show some 300,000 distinct CDR3 sequences, roughly a fifth seen once. Comment on this clonotype: Its antigen is not known.

The length of the CDR3 is 13 residues. The V gene lost 1 base and the J gene lost 3 bases, with 7 bases spanning the gap. Germline V lookup: CDR1 SGHRS, CDR2 YFSETQ. The source was peripheral blood mononuclear cells (PBMCs), collected when the disease was refractory, from a patient treated with antithyroid drugs. This TCR was recovered from a female donor with Graves disease. This chain uses TRBV5-1 with TRBJ1-1; D call uncertain. The CDR3 DNA follows: TGCGCCAGCAGCTTGTGGGCGGACACTGAAGCTTTCTTT. It specifies CASSLWADTEAFF. The whole variable domain, remainder taken from reference TRBV5-1 and TRBJ1-1, is KAGVTQTPRYLIKTRGQQVTLSCSPISGHRSVSWYQQTPGQGLQFLFEYFSETQRNKGNFPGRFSGRQFSNSRSEMNVSTLELGDSALYLCASSLWADTEAFFGQGTRLTVV.